This T cell receptor beta chain was identified in a study of blood T cell repertoires in COVID-19. Across the whole study: Sources were T cells, B-cell-depleted T cells, or PBMCs; the material itself was cDNA or gDNA.

Profiled with immunoSEQ multiplex PCR; TCRdb holds only in-frame clones, not every one. The data hold under 130,000 clones, with around four fifths observed a single time. The CDR3 loop spans 13 amino acids. CDR1 and CDR2 (germline): LGHNA, YSLEER. With 6 bases removed from V and 7 bases from J, the gap between germline ends came to 13 bases. The sample comprised peripheral blood. The clonotype originates from a woman between 65 and 79 years old with acute or convalescent COVID-19. V usage is TRBV4-3 and J usage is TRBJ1-5, with a possible D match to TRBD1 (5 bases). The CDR3 loop reads CASSTGVDQPQHF. The CDR3 nucleotides read TGCGCCAGCAGTACGGGGGTCGACCAGCCCCAGCATTTT.